This TCR beta chain was identified in a study of CD8+CD57+ T cells in acquired aplastic anemia. As concerns this clonotype: One end of the junction is discordant with germline, which a read error may explain.

Genomic DNA was employed as the template in profiling TCR beta VDJ and CDR3. MiXCR, applied by TCRdb to the reads, yields one record per CDR3 protein. The table includes some 120,000 distinct CDR3 sequences, 48% detected once. Sequences were obtained from sorted CD4+, CD8+, or CD8+CD57+ T cells (not recorded which) from PBMCs. The clonotype comes from a human donor in good health, serving as a control.

The CDR3 sequence is CASKRAWTGTGSTIYF. CDR3 in DNA: TGTGCCAGCAAAAGGGCTTGGACAGGGACCGGAAGCACCATATATTTT. V is TRBV2 and J is TRBJ1-3; 8 bases map to TRBD1. The CDR3 consists of 16 residues. Germline values: CDR1 SNHLY, CDR2 FYNNEI.